The rows below give T cell receptor beta chains drawn from one sample of a study of T cell responses to AZD1222 COVID-19 vaccine. Using immunoSEQ multiplex PCR, the repertoire was profiled, and TCRdb retains in-frame clones only, with some absent. The sample lists some 190,000 clones, about 90% seen once, with about 7.2% in the top ten. Sequencing used peripheral blood, obtained on day 0 of AZD1222 vaccination. The origin of the receptors is an adult in good health. Each CDR3 is given with its conserved first and last residue. Each record gives: clone size, J gene, D gene, V gene, CDR3 protein, CDR3 DNA. D genes are given only for firm matches. Clone size is stated in some rows and not others, as once, few, many or a class when expanded.

clone_size: once
j_call: TRBJ2-7
d_call: -
v_call: TRBV21-1
cdr3_aa: CASSKAGRHEQYF
cdr3_nt: TGTGCCAGCAGCAAAGCCGGACGCCACGAGCAGTACTTC

clone_size: -
j_call: TRBJ1-6
d_call: TRBD1
v_call: TRBV19
cdr3_aa: CASSVGDRTNSPLHF
cdr3_nt: TGTGCCAGTAGTGTGGGGGACAGAACTAATTCACCCCTCCACTTT

clone_size: -
j_call: TRBJ2-7
d_call: -
v_call: TRBV18
cdr3_aa: CASSPPPSHEQYF
cdr3_nt: TGTGCCAGCTCACCACCCCCCTCCCACGAGCAGTACTTC

clone_size: -
j_call: TRBJ2-1
d_call: -
v_call: TRBV5-4
cdr3_aa: CASSRGGSNEQFF
cdr3_nt: TGTGCCAGCAGTCGAGGAGGTTCCAATGAGCAGTTCTTC

clone_size: few
j_call: TRBJ1-2
d_call: -
v_call: TRBV9
cdr3_aa: CASSVEGTIGEGENFGYTF
cdr3_nt: TGTGCCAGCAGCGTAGAGGGAACGATTGGGGAGGGCGAAAACTTTGGCTACACCTTC

clone_size: -
j_call: TRBJ1-1
d_call: TRBD1
v_call: TRBV3-1/TRBV3-2
cdr3_aa: CASSFGTATEAFF
cdr3_nt: TGTGCCAGCAGCTTTGGGACAGCCACTGAAGCTTTCTTT

clone_size: -
j_call: TRBJ2-7
d_call: TRBD1
v_call: TRBV24-1
cdr3_aa: CATSVGQGPYEQYF
cdr3_nt: TGTGCCACCAGTGTGGGACAGGGTCCCTACGAGCAGTACTTC

clone_size: -
j_call: TRBJ1-4
d_call: -
v_call: TRBV5-1
cdr3_aa: CASSRSTIATNEKLFF
cdr3_nt: TGCGCCAGCAGCCGGTCAACGATTGCAACTAATGAAAAACTGTTTTTT

clone_size: once
j_call: TRBJ1-3
d_call: -
v_call: TRBV24-1
cdr3_aa: CATSQQGDTIYF
cdr3_nt: TGTGCCACCAGTCAGCAGGGAGACACCATATATTTT

clone_size: -
j_call: TRBJ2-3
d_call: TRBD2
v_call: TRBV5-1
cdr3_aa: CASSLGGRSTDTQYF
cdr3_nt: TGCGCCAGCAGCTTGGGCGGGAGAAGCACAGATACGCAGTATTTT

clone_size: -
j_call: TRBJ2-2
d_call: -
v_call: TRBV3-1/TRBV3-2
cdr3_aa: CASSQAAGCPGELFF
cdr3_nt: TGTGCCAGCAGCCAAGCCGCGGGTTGCCCCGGGGAGCTGTTTTTT

clone_size: -
j_call: TRBJ1-4
d_call: -
v_call: TRBV30
cdr3_aa: CAWRHPKVEKLFF
cdr3_nt: TGTGCCTGGAGGCACCCCAAGGTTGAAAAACTGTTTTTT

clone_size: -
j_call: TRBJ2-5
d_call: -
v_call: TRBV7-2
cdr3_aa: CASSLEAAEQTQYF
cdr3_nt: TGTGCCAGCAGCTTAGAGGCGGCCGAACAGACCCAGTACTTC

clone_size: once
j_call: TRBJ2-2
d_call: -
v_call: TRBV10-3
cdr3_aa: CAISERERRGIGGELFF
cdr3_nt: TGTGCCATCAGTGAGCGGGAAAGAAGAGGAATCGGCGGGGAGCTGTTTTTT

clone_size: -
j_call: TRBJ2-7
d_call: -
v_call: TRBV5-6
cdr3_aa: CASSLGGYSEQYF
cdr3_nt: TGTGCCAGCAGCTTAGGAGGATACAGCGAGCAGTACTTC

clone_size: -
j_call: TRBJ2-3
d_call: -
v_call: TRBV5-1
cdr3_aa: CASSLSLVDTQYF
cdr3_nt: TGCGCCAGCAGCTTGTCTTTGGTAGATACGCAGTATTTT

clone_size: few
j_call: TRBJ1-1
d_call: -
v_call: TRBV15
cdr3_aa: CATSRDLDREAFF
cdr3_nt: TGTGCCACCAGCAGAGATCTTGACAGGGAAGCTTTCTTT

clone_size: few
j_call: TRBJ2-7
d_call: -
v_call: TRBV7-8
cdr3_aa: CASSLALGYLKDEQYF
cdr3_nt: TGTGCCAGCAGCTTAGCGCTGGGGTATCTGAAAGACGAGCAGTACTTC

clone_size: -
j_call: TRBJ1-2
d_call: -
v_call: TRBV11-3
cdr3_aa: CASSLERGPRYYGYTF
cdr3_nt: TGTGCCAGCAGCTTAGAAAGGGGACCCAGGTACTATGGCTACACCTTC

clone_size: -
j_call: TRBJ1-5
d_call: -
v_call: TRBV2
cdr3_aa: CASSGGEGNQPQHF
cdr3_nt: TGTGCCAGCAGTGGGGGGGAGGGAAATCAGCCCCAGCATTTT

clone_size: -
j_call: TRBJ1-2
d_call: -
v_call: TRBV30
cdr3_aa: CAWSAPPRGYTF
cdr3_nt: TGTGCCTGGAGCGCCCCCCCCAGGGGCTACACCTTC

clone_size: -
j_call: TRBJ2-3
d_call: TRBD1
v_call: TRBV7-8
cdr3_aa: CASSLSQGARHTDTQYF
cdr3_nt: TGTGCCAGCAGCTTATCCCAGGGGGCCCGACACACAGATACGCAGTATTTT

clone_size: -
j_call: TRBJ1-1
d_call: -
v_call: TRBV6-2/TRBV6-3
cdr3_aa: CASSQEGRGLPEAFF
cdr3_nt: TGTGCCAGCAGCCAGGAAGGCAGGGGATTGCCTGAAGCTTTCTTT